A single sample gave rise to the 7 T cell receptor beta chains below, sequenced in a study of cytomegalovirus exposure and HLA in healthy donors. PCR involved 60 Vbeta and 13 Jbeta primers. Sequencing used immunoSEQ multiplex PCR; TCRdb keeps in-frame clones, though not all of them. The sample has roughly 99,000 clones; approximately 75% are singletons. The sample was PBMCs. The receptors here all came from a woman aged 40 to 55 in good health and CMV-seronegative.

Only a few counts were recorded for this clone. The chain carries TRBV7-6 and TRBJ1-4; a weak D match, TRBD1 (5 bases). V shed 0 bases and J shed 4 bases, with 9 bases lying between them. CDR3 size: 15 residues. CDR1 is SGHVS and CDR2 is FNYEAQ in the germline V gene. CDR3 sequence reads: CASSLATDVNEKLFF. DNA for the CDR3: TGTGCCAGCAGCTTAGCGACAGACGTTAATGAAAAACTGTTTTTT.

The rearrangement joins TRBV13 to TRBJ2-3; TRBD2 agrees at 10 bases. The CDR3 covers 18 residues. The V gene's germline CDR1 is PRHDT and CDR2 FYEKMQ (reference sequence). Trimming cost V 4 bases and J 0 bases; bases outside gene matches: 10. The CDR3 sequence is CASSSRLGTSDSTDTQYF. The CDR3 DNA follows: TGTGCCAGCAGCTCCCGATTGGGGACTAGCGACAGCACAGATACGCAGTATTTT.

The chain carries TRBV14 and TRBJ2-5; TRBD1 might be the D (6 bases). Germline loops: CDR1 SGHDN, CDR2 FVKESK. The CDR3 is 11 residues long. Trimming removed 0 bases from V and 13 bases from J, with 9 bases in between. CDR3 DNA sequence: TGTGCCAGCAGCCAAGAGGGGGCCCGGTACTTC. Encoded protein: CASSQEGARYF.

In this sample, this clone turned up once. This chain links TRBV10-3 with TRBJ1-1, with a possible D match to TRBD1 (5 bases). Trimming shortened V by 0 bases and J by 7 bases, and 24 bases separated the two germline ends. The CDR3 totals 18 residues. Germline V gene data show CDR1 as ENHRY and CDR2 as SYGVKD. CDR3 nucleotides: TGTGCCATCAGTGAGTCGCCGTTTGGGCCCGGGCCGGGGGATGAAGCTTTCTTT. Translated: CAISESPFGPGPGDEAFF.

This clone has more than one count but fewer than ten. The rearrangement joins TRBV5-4 to TRBJ1-1; tentative D call: TRBD1 (5 bases). V lost 4 bases to trimming and J lost 4 bases, with 20 bases between them. The CDR3 runs 16 residues. Germline CDR1 is SGHNT and CDR2 is YYREEE (reference sequence). The CDR3 loop reads CASSIFEVAGRTEAFF. The CDR3 DNA sequence: TGTGCCAGCAGCATATTCGAAGTGGCAGGGCGCACTGAAGCTTTCTTT.

This sequence joins TRBV25-1 and TRBJ1-6; no reliable D call. Germline V gene sequence: CDR1 MGHDK, CDR2 SYGVNS. This CDR3 has 14 residues. V was trimmed by 3 bases and J by 1 base, leaving 4 bases between them. CDR3 in amino acids: CASSDGSYNSPLHF. CDR3 sequence (DNA): TGTGCCAGCAGTGACGGTTCCTATAATTCACCCCTCCACTTT. The full variable domain, rest sourced from reference TRBV25-1 and TRBJ1-6, is EADIYQTPRYLVIGTGKKITLECSQTMGHDKMYWYQQDPGMELHLIHYSYGVNSTEKGDLSSESTVSRIRTEHFPLTLESARPSHTSQYLCASSDGSYNSPLHFGNGTRLTVT.

The chain recombines TRBV18 with TRBJ2-5; weak D call: TRBD1 (6 bases). V was trimmed by 3 bases and J by 7 bases, leaving 12 bases between them. The CDR3 is 13 amino acids. Germline-derived CDR1 and CDR2 are KGHSH and LQKENI. CDR3 amino acids: CASSPGAWGTQYF. CDR3 sequence (DNA): TGTGCCAGCTCACCGGGGGCCTGGGGGACCCAGTACTTC.